Sequencing of this T cell receptor beta chain was carried out in a study of shared clonotypes between healthy human individuals. Study details: Researchers drew samples from two women and a few men aged 18 to 49. The plates for each donor numbered three CD4 naive, three CD4 memory, two CD8 naive and one CD8 memory.

Whole-study results and caveats: Shared clonotypes: about 4.6% naive CD4, around 3.5% naive CD8, 2.3% memory CD4, approximately 0.4% memory CD8. The sampled material consisted only of blood, and tissue repertoires are likely to differ.

Germline V gene data show CDR1 as SGHVS and CDR2 as FNYEAQ. The CDR3 length is 16 residues. Losses at the gene ends were 5 bases for V and 7 bases for J; bases not matched to a gene: 13. Generated by immunoSEQ multiplex PCR, the TCRdb table keeps only in-frame clones and is missing some. The sample carries around 580,000 clones, roughly 98% recorded once. Positive CCR7 selection of CD45RO-negative cells yielded the naive CD8 cells, and terminally differentiated effector memory CD45RA+ cells were excluded. With regard to this clone: Its target is unknown.

The sample taken for sequencing was naive CD8+ T cells sorted from blood. The chain joins TRBV7-6 to TRBJ2-1, with 8 bases that match TRBD1. The sequence was obtained from a man between 25 and 39 years old in good health. This CDR3 reads CASSENTRTGWNEQFF. CDR3 nucleotides: TGTGCCAGCAGCGAAAATACGAGGACAGGGTGGAATGAGCAGTTCTTC.